The rows below give T cell receptor beta chains drawn from one sample of a study of cytomegalovirus exposure and HLA in healthy donors. TCRdb keeps only in-frame clones here, not all; method: immunoSEQ multiplex PCR. The table lists more than 60,000 clones, roughly three quarters of them singletons, with about 3.3% in the top ten. Specimen: PBMCs. The receptors originated from a man aged 18 to 35 in good health and CMV-seronegative. Both conserved end residues are part of each CDR3. A D gene is named only where the DNA matches it firmly. Part of the rows lack a size; the others show once, few, many or a class for expanded clones.

V gene: TRBV2; J gene: TRBJ1-1; D gene: -; clone size: -; CDR3 protein: CASSERLAQGNTEAFF; CDR3 DNA: TGTGCCAGCAGTGAACGTCTCGCACAGGGGAACACTGAAGCTTTCTTT
V gene: TRBV29-1; J gene: TRBJ1-1; D gene: -; clone size: -; CDR3 protein: CSVDSGIGTEAFF; CDR3 DNA: TGCAGCGTTGATTCGGGGATAGGGACTGAAGCTTTCTTT
V gene: TRBV27; J gene: TRBJ1-6; D gene: TRBD1; clone size: -; CDR3 protein: CASRTAGTGYNSPLHF; CDR3 DNA: TGTGCCAGCAGGACCGCCGGGACAGGATATAATTCACCCCTCCACTTT
V gene: TRBV30; J gene: TRBJ2-5; D gene: -; clone size: -; CDR3 protein: CAWSYREETQYF; CDR3 DNA: TGTGCCTGGAGTTATAGAGAAGAGACCCAGTACTTC
V gene: TRBV9; J gene: TRBJ2-2; D gene: -; clone size: once; CDR3 protein: CASSPRTANTGELFF; CDR3 DNA: TGTGCCAGCAGCCCGAGGACAGCGAACACCGGGGAGCTGTTTTTT
V gene: TRBV5-8; J gene: TRBJ2-1; D gene: TRBD1; clone size: once; CDR3 protein: CASSSGQGALAYNEQFF; CDR3 DNA: TGTGCCAGCAGCTCGGGACAGGGGGCGCTGGCCTACAATGAGCAGTTCTTC
V gene: TRBV6-5; J gene: TRBJ1-5; D gene: TRBD1; clone size: -; CDR3 protein: CASSPGGIPNQPQHF; CDR3 DNA: TGTGCCAGCAGTCCAGGGGGCATTCCCAATCAGCCCCAGCATTTT
V gene: TRBV6-5; J gene: TRBJ1-5; D gene: TRBD1; clone size: -; CDR3 protein: CASGNSGQENQPQHF; CDR3 DNA: TGTGCCAGCGGAAATTCGGGACAGGAAAATCAGCCCCAGCATTTT
V gene: TRBV30; J gene: TRBJ2-3; D gene: -; clone size: -; CDR3 protein: CAWSVKVRGSTDTQYF; CDR3 DNA: TGTGCCTGGAGTGTAAAGGTCCGGGGGAGCACAGATACGCAGTATTTT
V gene: TRBV29-1; J gene: TRBJ1-1; D gene: TRBD1; clone size: -; CDR3 protein: CSVGGQGLNTEAFF; CDR3 DNA: TGCAGCGTTGGGGGACAGGGCCTGAACACTGAAGCTTTCTTT
V gene: TRBV11-3; J gene: TRBJ1-6; D gene: -; clone size: -; CDR3 protein: CASSAGTVNSPLHF; CDR3 DNA: TGTGCCAGCAGCGCGGGGACTGTTAATTCACCCCTCCACTTT
V gene: TRBV11-2; J gene: TRBJ1-5; D gene: TRBD1; clone size: -; CDR3 protein: CASSPDRFNQPQHF; CDR3 DNA: TGTGCCAGCAGCCCGGACAGGTTCAATCAGCCCCAGCATTTT
V gene: TRBV28; J gene: TRBJ2-3; D gene: TRBD1; clone size: -; CDR3 protein: CASRSSQGASDTQYF; CDR3 DNA: TGTGCCAGCAGATCATCACAGGGGGCATCAGATACGCAGTATTTT
V gene: TRBV7-2; J gene: TRBJ1-2; D gene: -; clone size: -; CDR3 protein: CASSLSQGNNGYTF; CDR3 DNA: TGTGCCAGCAGCTTATCGCAGGGGAATAATGGCTACACCTTC
V gene: TRBV18; J gene: TRBJ2-5; D gene: -; clone size: few; CDR3 protein: CASSPLNRADGTQYF; CDR3 DNA: TGTGCCAGCTCACCCCTCAACAGGGCCGACGGGACCCAGTACTTC
V gene: TRBV5-5; J gene: TRBJ2-3; D gene: -; clone size: -; CDR3 protein: CASSSLAGLLSDTQYF; CDR3 DNA: TGTGCCAGCAGCTCCCTCGCGGGACTGCTTTCAGATACGCAGTATTTT
V gene: TRBV5-6; J gene: TRBJ2-1; D gene: -; clone size: -; CDR3 protein: CASRDGGEQFF; CDR3 DNA: TGTGCCAGCAGGGACGGGGGTGAGCAGTTCTTC
V gene: TRBV5-1; J gene: TRBJ2-2; D gene: -; clone size: few; CDR3 protein: CASSLKGTNTGELFF; CDR3 DNA: TGCGCCAGCAGCTTGAAGGGGACGAACACCGGGGAGCTGTTTTTT
V gene: TRBV2; J gene: TRBJ1-4; D gene: -; clone size: -; CDR3 protein: CASSEVSPSEKLFF; CDR3 DNA: TGTGCCAGCAGTGAAGTTTCCCCCAGTGAAAAACTGTTTTTT
V gene: TRBV19; J gene: TRBJ1-4; D gene: TRBD1; clone size: few; CDR3 protein: CASSTGQLNEKLFF; CDR3 DNA: TGTGCCAGTAGTACGGGACAGCTTAATGAAAAACTGTTTTTT
V gene: TRBV11-2; J gene: TRBJ1-5; D gene: -; clone size: -; CDR3 protein: CASSLEYSYPNQPQHF; CDR3 DNA: TGTGCCAGCAGCTTAGAGTACAGCTACCCCAATCAGCCCCAGCATTTT
V gene: TRBV5-5; J gene: TRBJ2-2; D gene: -; clone size: -; CDR3 protein: CASSLADTNTGELFF; CDR3 DNA: TGTGCCAGCAGCTTGGCGGACACGAACACCGGGGAGCTGTTTTTT
V gene: TRBV5-1; J gene: TRBJ2-3; D gene: TRBD2; clone size: -; CDR3 protein: CASSFGLAGGPTDTQYF; CDR3 DNA: TGCGCCAGCAGCTTTGGACTAGCGGGGGGGCCCACAGATACGCAGTATTTT
V gene: TRBV13; J gene: TRBJ2-7; D gene: TRBD2; clone size: -; CDR3 protein: CASSPGGGRSSYEQYF; CDR3 DNA: TGTGCCAGCAGCCCGGGAGGCGGGCGGAGCTCCTACGAGCAGTACTTC
V gene: TRBV5-1; J gene: TRBJ2-1; D gene: TRBD2; clone size: -; CDR3 protein: CASSGSGGPNEQFF; CDR3 DNA: TGCGCCAGCAGCGGTAGCGGGGGGCCCAATGAGCAGTTCTTC
V gene: TRBV19; J gene: TRBJ1-1; D gene: -; clone size: -; CDR3 protein: CASSNPTRGMNTEAFF; CDR3 DNA: TGTGCCAGTAGTAACCCGACGCGCGGAATGAACACTGAAGCTTTCTTT
V gene: TRBV2; J gene: TRBJ1-2; D gene: TRBD1; clone size: -; CDR3 protein: CASRPGQGGFGYTF; CDR3 DNA: TGTGCCAGCAGACCGGGACAGGGAGGTTTTGGCTACACCTTC
V gene: TRBV10-3; J gene: TRBJ2-7; D gene: TRBD1; clone size: -; CDR3 protein: CAITGQGAYEQYF; CDR3 DNA: TGTGCCATCACTGGACAGGGGGCTTACGAGCAGTACTTC
V gene: TRBV7-9; J gene: TRBJ1-4; D gene: TRBD1; clone size: once; CDR3 protein: CASSLAAGTDNEKLFF; CDR3 DNA: TGTGCCAGCAGCTTGGCAGCCGGGACAGATAATGAAAAACTGTTTTTT
V gene: TRBV5-1; J gene: TRBJ2-7; D gene: -; clone size: -; CDR3 protein: CASRLDSSYEQYF; CDR3 DNA: TGCGCCAGCAGATTGGACAGCTCCTACGAGCAGTACTTC
V gene: TRBV9; J gene: TRBJ2-2; D gene: -; clone size: -; CDR3 protein: CASSIGQETGELFF; CDR3 DNA: TGTGCCAGCAGCATAGGGCAGGAAACCGGGGAGCTGTTTTTT
V gene: TRBV5-4; J gene: TRBJ2-5; D gene: -; clone size: -; CDR3 protein: CASSLGAAVETQYF; CDR3 DNA: TGTGCCAGCAGCTTGGGGGCAGCGGTAGAGACCCAGTACTTC
V gene: TRBV27; J gene: TRBJ1-5; D gene: TRBD1; clone size: few; CDR3 protein: CASSLVGQGGTYSNQPQHF; CDR3 DNA: TGTGCCAGCAGTTTAGTGGGACAGGGGGGGACTTATAGCAATCAGCCCCAGCATTTT
V gene: TRBV28; J gene: TRBJ2-5; D gene: -; clone size: -; CDR3 protein: CASSRDGTYQETQYF; CDR3 DNA: TGTGCCAGCAGTCGCGATGGGACATACCAAGAGACCCAGTACTTC
V gene: TRBV19; J gene: TRBJ1-3; D gene: -; clone size: -; CDR3 protein: CASSISTGRNTIYF; CDR3 DNA: TGTGCCAGTAGTATCTCGACAGGACGAAACACCATATATTTT
V gene: TRBV7-3; J gene: TRBJ1-1; D gene: TRBD1; clone size: -; CDR3 protein: CASSQDRASTEAFF; CDR3 DNA: TGTGCCAGCAGCCAGGACAGGGCGAGCACTGAAGCTTTCTTT
V gene: TRBV18; J gene: TRBJ1-2; D gene: TRBD1; clone size: -; CDR3 protein: CASSPGQDGGYTF; CDR3 DNA: TGTGCCAGCTCCCCGGGACAGGATGGAGGCTACACCTTC
V gene: TRBV4-1; J gene: TRBJ1-4; D gene: -; clone size: -; CDR3 protein: CASSQVTHNEKLFF; CDR3 DNA: TGCGCCAGCAGCCAAGTGACACATAATGAAAAACTGTTTTTT
V gene: TRBV28; J gene: TRBJ2-1; D gene: -; clone size: -; CDR3 protein: CASSPLQVSEQFF; CDR3 DNA: TGTGCCAGCAGTCCCTTACAGGTCAGTGAGCAGTTCTTC
V gene: TRBV2; J gene: TRBJ2-5; D gene: -; clone size: -; CDR3 protein: CASSGTVQETQYF; CDR3 DNA: TGTGCCAGCAGTGGGACAGTACAAGAGACCCAGTACTTC
V gene: TRBV18; J gene: TRBJ1-2; D gene: TRBD1; clone size: -; CDR3 protein: CASSPSGTGPYGYTF; CDR3 DNA: TGTGCCAGCTCACCATCCGGGACAGGGCCCTATGGCTACACCTTC
V gene: TRBV12-5; J gene: TRBJ1-1; D gene: -; clone size: few; CDR3 protein: CASGLVKGKGRDTEAFF; CDR3 DNA: TGTGCTAGTGGTTTGGTAAAGGGGAAGGGGAGGGACACTGAAGCTTTCTTT
V gene: TRBV9; J gene: TRBJ1-2; D gene: -; clone size: -; CDR3 protein: CASSVDRDRYGYTF; CDR3 DNA: TGTGCCAGCAGCGTAGACAGGGATAGGTATGGCTACACCTTC
V gene: TRBV5-1; J gene: TRBJ2-3; D gene: TRBD2; clone size: large; CDR3 protein: CASRLAGGPFDTQYF; CDR3 DNA: TGCGCCAGCAGATTAGCGGGGGGGCCGTTTGATACGCAGTATTTT
V gene: TRBV14; J gene: TRBJ2-3; D gene: -; clone size: -; CDR3 protein: CASSQTWQPQYF; CDR3 DNA: TGTGCCAGCAGCCAAACGTGGCAACCGCAGTATTTT
V gene: TRBV19; J gene: TRBJ2-5; D gene: TRBD2; clone size: -; CDR3 protein: CASSIGGSGGSETQYF; CDR3 DNA: TGTGCCAGTAGTATAGGTGGTAGCGGGGGATCAGAGACCCAGTACTTC
V gene: TRBV7-2; J gene: TRBJ1-6; D gene: TRBD1; clone size: -; CDR3 protein: CASSLRTGAGSPLHF; CDR3 DNA: TGTGCCAGCAGCTTGCGGACAGGGGCTGGCTCACCCCTCCACTTT
V gene: TRBV7-2; J gene: TRBJ1-6; D gene: TRBD1; clone size: -; CDR3 protein: CASSPAIQAGGHSPLHF; CDR3 DNA: TGTGCCAGCAGCCCGGCCATTCAGGCAGGGGGGCATTCACCCCTCCACTTT
V gene: TRBV11-2; J gene: TRBJ2-5; D gene: TRBD1; clone size: -; CDR3 protein: CASSSAGQGKKTQYF; CDR3 DNA: TGTGCCAGCAGCTCGGCGGGACAGGGGAAGAAGACCCAGTACTTC
V gene: TRBV5-4; J gene: TRBJ2-7; D gene: TRBD2; clone size: -; CDR3 protein: CASSLGRGLLLYEQYF; CDR3 DNA: TGTGCCAGCAGCTTGGGCCGGGGACTACTATTATACGAGCAGTACTTC
V gene: TRBV10-2; J gene: TRBJ2-7; D gene: -; clone size: -; CDR3 protein: CASSAAGYEQYF; CDR3 DNA: TGCGCCAGCAGTGCCGCGGGCTACGAGCAGTACTTC
V gene: TRBV11-3; J gene: TRBJ2-1; D gene: TRBD1; clone size: -; CDR3 protein: CASSTLGGQGRKNEQFF; CDR3 DNA: TGTGCCAGCAGCACTCTAGGGGGACAGGGGAGAAAGAATGAGCAGTTCTTC
V gene: TRBV19; J gene: TRBJ1-1; D gene: -; clone size: -; CDR3 protein: CASSKTLNTEAFF; CDR3 DNA: TGTGCCAGTAGTAAGACACTGAACACTGAAGCTTTCTTT
V gene: TRBV30; J gene: TRBJ1-6; D gene: -; clone size: -; CDR3 protein: CAWRPDSNSPLHF; CDR3 DNA: TGTGCCTGGAGACCCGATAGTAATTCACCCCTCCACTTT